A single sample is the source of the 16 T cell receptor beta chains below, sequenced in a study of graft-versus-host responses after intestinal transplantation. The method was immunoSEQ multiplex PCR; TCRdb's version includes in-frame clones alone and lacks a portion of them. The sample includes some 120,000 clones, approximately 94% of them seen just once. These receptors are not linked to any known antigen. Sequenced here: unstimulated CD4+ T cells sorted from spleen or lymph node cells, sampled before intestinal transplant. The receptors here all came from a human donor who received an intestinal transplant.

This chain uses TRBV18 with TRBJ2-5; 9 bases align to TRBD2. The germline V gene has CDR1 KGHSH and CDR2 LQKENI. V gave up 2 bases and J gave up 0 bases; unmatched junction bases: 10. This CDR3 region has 18 residues. As DNA, the CDR3 is TGTGCCAGCTCACCAATGGGTAGCGGGGGAGCATACCAAGAGACCCAGTACTTC. Translated, it gives CASSPMGSGGAYQETQYF.

V gene TRBV5-1 combines with J gene TRBJ2-3; possibly TRBD2 for D (5 bases). V dropped 0 bases and J dropped 0 bases, with 11 bases sitting between them. Per germline, CDR1 SGHRS and CDR2 YFSETQ. The CDR3 runs to 16 residues. The CDR3 DNA reads as TGCGCCAGCAGCTTGGAAGGCGGGTTTAGCACAGATACGCAGTATTTT. Residues: CASSLEGGFSTDTQYF. Complete variable domain (other parts from reference TRBV5-1 and TRBJ2-3): KAGVTQTPRYLIKTRGQQVTLSCSPISGHRSVSWYQQTPGQGLQFLFEYFSETQRNKGNFPGRFSGRQFSNSRSEMNVSTLELGDSALYLCASSLEGGFSTDTQYFGPGTRLTVL.

The table lists this clone with a count of one. This chain connects TRBV27 to TRBJ1-2; 9 bases map to TRBD1. The ends lost 4 bases at V and 4 bases at J; junction bases unmatched: 13. This CDR3 region has 17 residues. CDR1 and CDR2 (germline): MNHEY, SMNVEV (reference sequence). The CDR3 DNA reads TGTGCCAGCAGTTCTACAGGGGGCGTTACGCCACCCTATGGCTACACCTTC. Residues: CASSSTGGVTPPYGYTF.

The chain is built from TRBV18 and TRBJ2-7; tentative D call: TRBD2 (7 bases). CDR1 and CDR2 from the germline V gene are KGHSH and LQKENI. V was shortened by 3 bases and J by 2 bases, with 14 bases between the two germline ends. This CDR3 has 15 amino acids. The CDR3 spells CASSPRGGATYEQYF. The CDR3, as DNA: TGTGCCAGCTCACCCCGTGGGGGGGCGACCTACGAGCAGTACTTC.

V and J are TRBV5-6 and TRBJ1-4; weak D call: TRBD1 (5 bases). V was trimmed by 6 bases and J by 1 base, leaving 13 bases between them. The CDR3 has 15 amino acids. CDR1 is SGHDT and CDR2 is YYEEEE in the germline V gene. The CDR3 bases are TGTGCCAGCATCCTGGGGGGGGAAACTAATGAAAAACTGTTTTTT. It translates to CASILGGETNEKLFF.

The chain joins TRBV18 to TRBJ1-1; D may be TRBD1 (5 bases). The ends were cut back, 3 bases at V and 3 bases at J, with 11 bases in the middle. The germline CDR1 and CDR2 sequences are KGHSH and LQKENI. This CDR3 is built from 14 residues. The CDR3 nucleotides read TGTGCCAGCTCACCGGGGCTGGGGGACACTGAAGCTTTCTTT. Translating it yields CASSPGLGDTEAFF.

The chain combines TRBV6-5 with TRBJ1-2, with 7 bases identical to TRBD1. V lost 6 bases, J lost 4 bases, and 8 bases stayed unmatched. Germline CDR1 reads MNHEY; CDR2 reads SVGAGI. This CDR3 comprises 14 residues. CDR3 amino acids: CASREDRNPYGYTF. The CDR3 nucleotides read TGTGCCAGCAGGGAGGACAGGAACCCCTATGGCTACACCTTC.

The chain joins TRBV18 to TRBJ1-5, with D tentatively TRBD1 (6 bases). CDR3 length: 15 amino acids. Per germline, CDR1 KGHSH and CDR2 LQKENI. Trimming took off 6 bases at V and 4 bases at J, with 16 bases between the two ends. This CDR3 is CASSQQGLENQPQHF. Here the CDR3 DNA reads TGTGCCAGCTCGCAACAGGGTCTCGAGAATCAGCCCCAGCATTTT.

The gene calls are TRBV27 and TRBJ1-5; 10 bases are shared with TRBD1. The ends lost 6 bases at V and 6 bases at J; junction bases unmatched: 2. The CDR3 contains 13 residues. Germline V gene sequence: CDR1 MNHEY, CDR2 SMNVEV (reference sequence). CDR3 amino acids: CASRRTGGQPQHF. As DNA, the CDR3 is TGTGCCAGCAGGCGGACAGGGGGTCAGCCCCAGCATTTT.

This clone was detected once. V is TRBV29-1 and J is TRBJ2-7; D is possibly TRBD2 (6 bases). The CDR3 totals 14 residues. Trimming left V 6 bases short and J 0 bases short, with 15 bases between. Looked up from germline, CDR1 is SQVTM and CDR2 is ANQGSEA. The CDR3 loop reads CSVGGRTSSYEQYF. The CDR3 nucleotides are TGCAGCGTGGGGGGTAGGACGAGCTCCTACGAGCAGTACTTC.

This rearrangement joins TRBV5-1 to TRBJ2-3; 8 nucleotides agree with TRBD1. The CDR3 consists of 14 residues. In germline, CDR1 is SGHRS, CDR2 YFSETQ. V dropped 3 bases and J dropped 3; count of bases not matched to a gene: 3. The CDR3 DNA is TGCGCCAGCAGCTCCGGGACAGGTACAGATACGCAGTATTTT. Translating it yields CASSSGTGTDTQYF.

V gene TRBV2 combines with J gene TRBJ1-1; D is ambiguous. CDR3 length: 14 amino acids. CDR1 is SNHLY and CDR2 is FYNNEI in the germline V gene. Trimming removed 10 bases at V and 0 bases at J, with 15 bases between. The CDR3 here is CATRAERMNTEAFF. The CDR3 DNA reads as TGTGCCACCCGCGCCGAGAGAATGAACACTGAAGCTTTCTTT.

This clone is a singleton in its sample. The rearrangement links TRBV19 to TRBJ1-5; tentatively, D is TRBD1 (5 bases). CDR1 LNHDA and CDR2 SQIVND come from the germline V gene (reference sequence). V was clipped by 4 bases and J by 1 base, with 8 bases between them. This CDR3 spans 14 amino acids. The CDR3 region is CASSRGRSNQPQHF. The CDR3 DNA sequence: TGTGCCAGTAGTAGGGGGAGGAGCAATCAGCCCCAGCATTTT.

V usage is TRBV6-1 and J usage is TRBJ2-7; TRBD2 might be the D (6 bases). The germline V gene has CDR1 MNHNS and CDR2 SASEGT. Trimming removed 4 bases at V and 5 bases at J, with 21 bases between. The length of the CDR3 is 16 residues. Here the CDR3 reads CASSATAGRPGHEQYF. DNA of the CDR3: TGTGCCAGCAGTGCCACGGCGGGAAGGCCTGGCCACGAGCAGTACTTC.

The J gene is TRBJ1-3, the V gene TRBV6-5, with D unclear. Germline V gene sequence: CDR1 MNHEY, CDR2 SVGAGI. The germline V and J ends were trimmed by 9 bases and 3 bases, with 12 bases remaining between them. The CDR3 sequence is 13 residues long. As DNA, the CDR3 is TGTGCCAGTCTGAGTGTGGGTGGAAACACCATATATTTT. Residues: CASLSVGGNTIYF.

J is TRBJ2-7 and V is TRBV11-2; D may match TRBD1 or TRBD2 (5 bases each). Trimming took off 4 bases at V and 7 bases at J, with 32 bases between the two ends. Germline V lookup: CDR1 SGHAT, CDR2 FQNNGV. CDR3 length equals 19 residues. CDR3: CASSSGQGSLAILPREQYF. The CDR3 region has the DNA TGTGCCAGCAGCTCTGGCCAGGGCAGCCTAGCTATCCTTCCGAGGGAGCAGTACTTC.